Included here is one T cell receptor beta chain sequence, with context. In the source study's methods: Counts of nucleated cells, estimated from reference gene primer amplification, were obtained. The repertoire was sequenced with immunoSEQ multiplex PCR; TCRdb's copy has only in-frame clones and lacks some. That table supplies the V and J calls and clone size; D and trimming were determined from the DNA. The sample lists a few hundred thousand clones; roughly 89% were seen once. Seattle's cohort entered during active infection and was followed longitudinally. Germline V gene lookup returns CDR1 KGHSH and CDR2 LQKENI. V trimming: 3 bases; J trimming: 10 bases; junction bases outside the gene matches: 7. The CDR3 runs 13 residues. This sample was taken from a study of blood T cell repertoires in COVID-19. Background on the study: T cells, B-cell-depleted T cells, or PBMCs provided the cDNA or gDNA that served as material.

The rearrangement uses TRBV18 and TRBJ1-1, with 8 bases matching TRBD1. The sequence was collected from a woman aged 25 to 39 with COVID-19, enrolled during active disease. The sample comprised peripheral blood. DNA for the CDR3: TGTGCCAGCTCACCCGGGACAGGACGTTCAGCTTTCTTT. It specifies CASSPGTGRSAFF.